The rows below give T cell receptor beta chains drawn from one sample of a study of technical replicates of blood from several donors. This table comes from immunoSEQ multiplex PCR, and its TCRdb copy is limited to in-frame clones, with some not included. Here the sample spans about 64,000 clones, about 88% being singletons. Sequencing was done on a sample of PBMCs. The receptor set was obtained from a human donor in good health. Some clones in this sample may be carry-over from other donors' samples. CDR3s include the opening cysteine and the closing phenylalanine or tryptophan. Each record gives: clone size, V gene, J gene, D gene, CDR3 protein, CDR3 DNA. D genes are given only for firm matches. Size is stated for part of the rows, as once, few or many counts, or as a class when the clone is expanded.

few	TRBV14	TRBJ2-3	.	CASSPGFDTQYF	TGTGCCAGCAGTCCAGGGTTCGATACGCAGTATTTT
.	TRBV4-3	TRBJ2-2	TRBD2	CASSQVRASGGTGELFF	TGCGCCAGCAGCCAAGTCCGCGCGAGCGGGGGGACCGGGGAGCTGTTTTTT
.	TRBV19	TRBJ1-1	.	CASSIPQSNTEAFF	TGTGCCAGTAGTATCCCCCAGTCAAACACTGAAGCTTTCTTT
.	TRBV21-1	TRBJ1-1	.	CASSKPSPIAHLGNAPEAFF	TGTGCCAGCAGCAAACCGAGCCCGATAGCCCATCTCGGCAACGCCCCTGAAGCTTTCTTT
few	TRBV19	TRBJ2-4	.	CASSRGQGKNIQYF	TGTGCCAGTAGTCGAGGACAAGGCAAAAACATTCAGTACTTC
.	TRBV4-2	TRBJ1-3	.	CASSQDSRAGNTIYF	TGTGCCAGCAGCCAAGATTCCAGGGCTGGAAACACCATATATTTT
.	TRBV5-1	TRBJ1-4	TRBD1	CASRYAGTGNEKLFF	TGCGCCAGCAGGTACGCCGGGACAGGGAATGAAAAACTGTTTTTT
.	TRBV2	TRBJ2-3	TRBD2	CASSEGLAGGADTQYF	TGTGCCAGCAGTGAAGGTTTGGCGGGGGGCGCAGATACGCAGTATTTT
once	TRBV9	TRBJ2-3	.	CASSVGLGTDTQYF	TGTGCCAGCAGCGTAGGGCTCGGGACAGATACGCAGTATTTT
.	TRBV4-1	TRBJ1-5	.	CASSQDYALLNQPQHF	TGCGCCAGCAGCCAAGATTACGCACTTTTAAATCAGCCCCAGCATTTT
.	TRBV4-1	TRBJ2-1	.	CASSQDRGGYEQFF	TGCGCCAGCAGCCAAGATAGAGGAGGATATGAGCAGTTCTTC
.	TRBV6-4	TRBJ1-5	.	CASSSSSGQPQHF	TGTGCCAGCAGTTCATCCAGCGGACAGCCCCAGCATTTT
few	TRBV23-1	TRBJ1-3	TRBD1	CASSQRDRSTGNTIYF	TGCGCCAGCAGTCAACGGGACAGGAGTACGGGAAACACCATATATTTT
once	TRBV6-5	TRBJ1-2	.	CATRAGSPYGYTF	TGTGCCACTAGGGCCGGGAGTCCCTATGGCTACACCTTC
.	TRBV27	TRBJ2-7	.	CASSLSYSYEQYF	TGTGCCAGCAGTTTATCTTATAGCTACGAGCAGTACTTC
.	TRBV19	TRBJ1-1	TRBD1	CASSTAGTGSEAFF	TGTGCCAGTAGTACCGCCGGGACAGGGTCGGAAGCTTTCTTT
few	TRBV7-9	TRBJ1-3	.	CASSGWTVSGNTIYF	TGTGCCAGCAGTGGATGGACAGTCTCTGGAAACACCATATATTTT
.	TRBV10-3	TRBJ2-3	TRBD2	CAIRSGLAVSTDTQYF	TGTGCCATCAGGTCGGGGCTAGCGGTAAGCACAGATACGCAGTATTTT
.	TRBV19	TRBJ2-3	TRBD1	CASSIAWTGLFDTQYF	TGTGCCAGTAGTATAGCGTGGACAGGGCTATTCGATACGCAGTATTTT
once	TRBV6-5	TRBJ1-6	.	CASSPGTRNSPLHF	TGTGCCAGCAGCCCCGGGACAAGAAATTCACCCCTCCACTTT
.	TRBV6-4	TRBJ2-1	TRBD2	CASSELAGQYNEQFF	TGTGCCAGCAGTGAACTAGCGGGACAATACAATGAGCAGTTCTTC
.	TRBV7-7	TRBJ2-1	.	CASSLELGNEQFF	TGTGCCAGCAGCTTAGAACTAGGCAATGAGCAGTTCTTC